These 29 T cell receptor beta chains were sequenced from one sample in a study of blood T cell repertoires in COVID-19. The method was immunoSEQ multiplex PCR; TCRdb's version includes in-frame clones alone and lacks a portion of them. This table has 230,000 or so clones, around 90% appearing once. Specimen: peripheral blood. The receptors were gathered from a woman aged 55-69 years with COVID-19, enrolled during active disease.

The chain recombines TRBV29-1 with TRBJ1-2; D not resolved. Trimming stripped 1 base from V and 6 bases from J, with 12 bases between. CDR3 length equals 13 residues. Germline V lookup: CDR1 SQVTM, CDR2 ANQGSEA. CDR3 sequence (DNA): TGCAGCGTTGAAGGGACCGGGGATAATGGCTACACCTTC. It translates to CSVEGTGDNGYTF.

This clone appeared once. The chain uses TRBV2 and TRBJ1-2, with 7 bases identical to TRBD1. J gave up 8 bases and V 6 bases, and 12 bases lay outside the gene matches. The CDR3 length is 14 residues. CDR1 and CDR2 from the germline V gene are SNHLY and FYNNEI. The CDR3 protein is CASRPGTEVSGYTF. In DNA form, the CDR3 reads TGTGCCAGCAGGCCCGGGACAGAGGTTTCGGGCTACACCTTC.

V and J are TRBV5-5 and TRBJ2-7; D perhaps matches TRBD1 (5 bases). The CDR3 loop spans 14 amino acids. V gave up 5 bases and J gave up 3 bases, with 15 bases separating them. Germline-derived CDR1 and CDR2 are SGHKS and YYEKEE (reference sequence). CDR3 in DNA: TGTGCCAGCAGTCATCCCCAGGGAAACTACGAGCAGTACTTC. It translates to CASSHPQGNYEQYF.

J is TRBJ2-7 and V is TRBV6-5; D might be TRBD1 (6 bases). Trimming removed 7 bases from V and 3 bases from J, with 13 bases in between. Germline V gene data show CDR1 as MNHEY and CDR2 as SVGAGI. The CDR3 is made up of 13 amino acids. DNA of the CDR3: TGTGCCAGCACAGGGGCAGGTTTCTACGAGCAGTACTTC. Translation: CASTGAGFYEQYF.

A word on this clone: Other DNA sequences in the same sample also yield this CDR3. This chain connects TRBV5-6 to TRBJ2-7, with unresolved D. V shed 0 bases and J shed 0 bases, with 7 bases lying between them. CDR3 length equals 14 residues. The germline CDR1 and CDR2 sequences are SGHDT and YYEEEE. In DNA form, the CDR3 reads TGTGCCAGCAGCTTGGGTAGGAGCTCCTACGAGCAGTACTTC. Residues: CASSLGRSSYEQYF.

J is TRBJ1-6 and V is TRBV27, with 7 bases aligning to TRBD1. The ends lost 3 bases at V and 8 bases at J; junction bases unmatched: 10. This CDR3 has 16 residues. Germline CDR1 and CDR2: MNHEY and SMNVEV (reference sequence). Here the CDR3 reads CASSLRFTGADSPLHF. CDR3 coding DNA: TGTGCCAGCAGTTTGCGTTTTACAGGGGCTGATTCACCCCTCCACTTT.

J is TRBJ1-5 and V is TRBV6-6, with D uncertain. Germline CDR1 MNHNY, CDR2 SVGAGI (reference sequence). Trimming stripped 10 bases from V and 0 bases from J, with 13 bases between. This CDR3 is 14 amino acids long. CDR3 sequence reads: CATGAETSNQPQHF. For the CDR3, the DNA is TGTGCCACTGGAGCGGAAACTAGCAATCAGCCCCAGCATTTT.

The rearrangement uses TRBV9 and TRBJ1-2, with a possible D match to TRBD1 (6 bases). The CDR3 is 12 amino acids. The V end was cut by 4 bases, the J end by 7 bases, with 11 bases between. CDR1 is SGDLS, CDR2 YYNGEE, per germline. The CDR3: CASSPGASGYTF. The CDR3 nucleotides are TGTGCCAGCAGCCCAGGGGCGAGTGGCTACACCTTC.

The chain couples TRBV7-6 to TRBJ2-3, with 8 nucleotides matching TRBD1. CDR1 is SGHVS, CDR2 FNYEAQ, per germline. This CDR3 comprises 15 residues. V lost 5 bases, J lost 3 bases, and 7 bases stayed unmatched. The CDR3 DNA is TGTGCCAGCAGCCCAGGGACAGGTGGTACAGATACGCAGTATTTT. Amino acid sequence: CASSPGTGGTDTQYF.

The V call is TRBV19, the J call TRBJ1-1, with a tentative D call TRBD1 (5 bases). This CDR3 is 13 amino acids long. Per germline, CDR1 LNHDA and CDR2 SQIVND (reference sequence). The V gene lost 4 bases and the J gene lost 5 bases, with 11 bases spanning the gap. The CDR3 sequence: CASSTQGRTEAFF. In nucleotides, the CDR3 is TGTGCCAGTAGTACTCAGGGTCGGACTGAAGCTTTCTTT.

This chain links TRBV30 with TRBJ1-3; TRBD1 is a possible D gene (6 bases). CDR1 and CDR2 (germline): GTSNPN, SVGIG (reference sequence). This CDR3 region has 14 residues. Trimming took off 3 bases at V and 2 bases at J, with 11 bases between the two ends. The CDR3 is CAWSLKGAGNTIYF. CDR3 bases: TGTGCCTGGAGCCTTAAGGGGGCTGGAAACACCATATATTTT.

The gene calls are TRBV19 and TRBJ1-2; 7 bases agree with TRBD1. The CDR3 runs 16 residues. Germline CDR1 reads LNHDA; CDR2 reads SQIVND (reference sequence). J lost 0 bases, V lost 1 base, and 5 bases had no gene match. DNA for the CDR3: TGTGCCAGTAGTATAGGACCCGGGACAGCTAACTATGGCTACACCTTC. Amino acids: CASSIGPGTANYGYTF.

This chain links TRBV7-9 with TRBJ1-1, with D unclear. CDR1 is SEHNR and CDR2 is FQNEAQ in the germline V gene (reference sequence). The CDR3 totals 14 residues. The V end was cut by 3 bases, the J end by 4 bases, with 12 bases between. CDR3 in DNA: TGTGCCAGCAGCTTGGAGGGCGGCGGCACTGAAGCTTTCTTT. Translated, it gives CASSLEGGGTEAFF.

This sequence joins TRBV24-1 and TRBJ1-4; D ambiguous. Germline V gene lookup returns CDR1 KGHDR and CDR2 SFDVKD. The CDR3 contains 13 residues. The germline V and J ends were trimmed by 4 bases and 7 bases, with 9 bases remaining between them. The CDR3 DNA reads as TGTGCCACCAGTGACGAATCGGGTGAAAAACTGTTTTTT. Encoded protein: CATSDESGEKLFF.

The CDR3 is CAWSVQGVNYGYTF. The CDR3, as DNA: TGTGCCTGGAGTGTACAGGGTGTTAACTATGGCTACACCTTC. This chain connects TRBV30 to TRBJ1-2, with a weak D call TRBD1 (6 bases). The CDR3 runs 14 residues. The germline V and J ends were trimmed by 0 bases and 1 base, with 9 bases remaining between them. Germline CDR1 GTSNPN, CDR2 SVGIG (reference sequence).

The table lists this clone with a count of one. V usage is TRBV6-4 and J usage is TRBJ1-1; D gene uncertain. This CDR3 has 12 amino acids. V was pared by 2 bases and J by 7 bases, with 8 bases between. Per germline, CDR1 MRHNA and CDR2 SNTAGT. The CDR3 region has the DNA TGTGCCAGCAGTGACAGAACGGGTGAAGCTTTCTTT. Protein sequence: CASSDRTGEAFF.

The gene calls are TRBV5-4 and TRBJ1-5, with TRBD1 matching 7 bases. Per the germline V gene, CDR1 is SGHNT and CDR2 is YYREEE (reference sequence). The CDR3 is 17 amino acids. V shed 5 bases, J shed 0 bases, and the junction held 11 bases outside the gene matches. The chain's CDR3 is CASSSRQGLYSNQPQHF. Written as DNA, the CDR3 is TGTGCCAGCAGTTCCCGACAGGGCCTCTATAGCAATCAGCCCCAGCATTTT.

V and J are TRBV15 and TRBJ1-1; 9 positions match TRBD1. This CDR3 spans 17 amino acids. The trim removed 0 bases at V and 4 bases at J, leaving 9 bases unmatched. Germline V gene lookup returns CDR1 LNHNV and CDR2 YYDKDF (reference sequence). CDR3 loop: CATSRDLMGQGGTEAFF. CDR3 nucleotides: TGTGCCACCAGCAGAGATTTAATGGGACAGGGCGGCACTGAAGCTTTCTTT.

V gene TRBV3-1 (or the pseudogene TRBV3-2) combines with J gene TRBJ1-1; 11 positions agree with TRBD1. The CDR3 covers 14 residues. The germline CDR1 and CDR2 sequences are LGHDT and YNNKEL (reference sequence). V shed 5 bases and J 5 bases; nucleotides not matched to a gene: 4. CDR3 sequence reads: CASSGQGAGTEAFF. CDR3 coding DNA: TGTGCCAGCAGCGGACAGGGGGCTGGAACTGAAGCTTTCTTT.

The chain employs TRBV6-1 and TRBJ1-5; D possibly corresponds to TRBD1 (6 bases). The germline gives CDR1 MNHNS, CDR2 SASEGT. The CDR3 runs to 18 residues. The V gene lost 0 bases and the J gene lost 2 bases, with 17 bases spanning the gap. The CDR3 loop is CASSEAHPRGTGNQPQHF. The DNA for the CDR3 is TGTGCCAGCAGTGAAGCCCATCCCAGGGGAACGGGCAATCAGCCCCAGCATTTT.

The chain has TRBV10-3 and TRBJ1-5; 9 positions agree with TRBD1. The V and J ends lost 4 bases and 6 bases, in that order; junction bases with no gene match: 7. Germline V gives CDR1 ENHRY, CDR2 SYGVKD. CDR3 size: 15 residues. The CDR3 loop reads CAISGADRGSQPQHF. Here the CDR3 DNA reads TGTGCCATCAGTGGGGCCGACAGGGGGAGTCAGCCCCAGCATTTT.

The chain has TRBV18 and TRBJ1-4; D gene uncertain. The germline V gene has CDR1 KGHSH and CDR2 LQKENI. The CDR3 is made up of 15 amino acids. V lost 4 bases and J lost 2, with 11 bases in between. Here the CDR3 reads CASSQAVRTNEKLFF. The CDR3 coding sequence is TGTGCCAGCTCACAAGCGGTTCGGACTAATGAAAAACTGTTTTTT.

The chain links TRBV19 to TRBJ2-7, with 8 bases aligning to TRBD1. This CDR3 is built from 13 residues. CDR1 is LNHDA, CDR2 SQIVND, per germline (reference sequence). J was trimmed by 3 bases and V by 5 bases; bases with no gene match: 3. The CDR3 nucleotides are TGTGCCAGTAGTTCGACAGGGGTCTACGAGCAGTACTTC. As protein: CASSSTGVYEQYF.

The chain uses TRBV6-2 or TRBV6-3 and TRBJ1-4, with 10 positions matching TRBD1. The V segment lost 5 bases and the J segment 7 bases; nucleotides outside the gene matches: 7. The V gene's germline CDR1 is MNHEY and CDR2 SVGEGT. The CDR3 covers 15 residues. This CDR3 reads CASSLYRDRGEKLFF. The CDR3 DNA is TGTGCCAGCAGTCTGTACCGGGACAGGGGTGAAAAACTGTTTTTT.

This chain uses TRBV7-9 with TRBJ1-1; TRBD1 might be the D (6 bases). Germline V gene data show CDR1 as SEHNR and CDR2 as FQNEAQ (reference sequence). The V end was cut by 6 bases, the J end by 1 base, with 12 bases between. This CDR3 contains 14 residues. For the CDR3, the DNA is TGTGCCAGCAGGCTGACAGGCCAGAACACTGAAGCTTTCTTT. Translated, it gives CASRLTGQNTEAFF.

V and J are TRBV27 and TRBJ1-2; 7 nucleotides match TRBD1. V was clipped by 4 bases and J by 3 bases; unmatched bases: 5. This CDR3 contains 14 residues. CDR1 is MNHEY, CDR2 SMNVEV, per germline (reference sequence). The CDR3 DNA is TGTGCCAGCAGTTCCAAAGGGGGCGACTATGGCTACACCTTC. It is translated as CASSSKGGDYGYTF.

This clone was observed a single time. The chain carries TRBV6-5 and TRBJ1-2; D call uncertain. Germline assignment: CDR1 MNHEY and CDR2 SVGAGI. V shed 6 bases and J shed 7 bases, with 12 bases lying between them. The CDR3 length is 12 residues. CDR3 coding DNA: TGTGCCAGCAGGGAGGGTTTTGGTGGCTACACCTTC. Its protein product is CASREGFGGYTF.

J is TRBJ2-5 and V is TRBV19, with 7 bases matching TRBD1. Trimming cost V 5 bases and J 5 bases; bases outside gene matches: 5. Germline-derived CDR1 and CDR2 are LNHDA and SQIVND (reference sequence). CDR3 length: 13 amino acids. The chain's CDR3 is CASSFTGDETQYF. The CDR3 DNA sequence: TGTGCCAGTAGTTTTACAGGGGACGAGACCCAGTACTTC.

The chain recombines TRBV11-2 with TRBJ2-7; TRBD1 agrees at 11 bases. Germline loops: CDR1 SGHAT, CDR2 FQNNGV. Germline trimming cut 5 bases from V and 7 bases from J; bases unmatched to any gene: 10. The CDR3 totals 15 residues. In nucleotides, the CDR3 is TGTGCCAGCAGCCCCCACCCGGGACAGGGGGTAGAGCAGTACTTC. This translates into CASSPHPGQGVEQYF.